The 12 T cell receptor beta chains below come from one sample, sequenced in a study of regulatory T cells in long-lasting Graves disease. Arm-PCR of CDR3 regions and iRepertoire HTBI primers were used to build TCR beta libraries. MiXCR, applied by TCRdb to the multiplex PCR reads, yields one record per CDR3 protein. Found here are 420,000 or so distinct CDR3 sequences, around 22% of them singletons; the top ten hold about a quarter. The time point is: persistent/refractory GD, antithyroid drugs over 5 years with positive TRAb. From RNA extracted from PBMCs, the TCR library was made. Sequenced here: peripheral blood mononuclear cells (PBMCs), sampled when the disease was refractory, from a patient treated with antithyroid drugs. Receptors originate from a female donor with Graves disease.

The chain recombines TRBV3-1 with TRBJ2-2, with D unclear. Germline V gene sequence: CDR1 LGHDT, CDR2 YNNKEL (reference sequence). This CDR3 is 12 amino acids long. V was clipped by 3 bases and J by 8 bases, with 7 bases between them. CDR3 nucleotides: TGTGCCAGCAGCCAGGGTCCGGGGGAGCTGTTTTTT. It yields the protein CASSQGPGELFF.

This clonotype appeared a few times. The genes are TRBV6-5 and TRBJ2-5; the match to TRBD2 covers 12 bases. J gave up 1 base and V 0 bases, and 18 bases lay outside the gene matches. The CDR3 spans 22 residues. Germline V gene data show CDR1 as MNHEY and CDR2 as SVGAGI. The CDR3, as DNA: TGTGCCAGCAGTTACTCGGGCCCGAGGGGGCGACCGGGACTAGCGGGCCAAGAGACCCAGTACTTC. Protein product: CASSYSGPRGRPGLAGQETQYF.

The CDR3 here is CASSLVAYPYEQYF. The CDR3 bases are TGCGCCAGCAGCTTGGTCGCGTACCCGTACGAGCAGTACTTC. The genes are TRBV5-1 and TRBJ2-7; the D is unclear. Germline V gene data show CDR1 as SGHRS and CDR2 as YFSETQ. The CDR3 is made up of 14 amino acids. With 0 bases removed from V and 4 bases from J, the gap between germline ends came to 11 bases.

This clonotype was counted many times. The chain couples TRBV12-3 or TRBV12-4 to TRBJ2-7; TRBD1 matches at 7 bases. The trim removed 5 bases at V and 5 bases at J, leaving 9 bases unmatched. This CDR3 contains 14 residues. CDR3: CASSPPGRGNEQYF. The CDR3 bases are TGTGCCAGCAGTCCCCCCGGCAGGGGGAACGAGCAGTACTTC.

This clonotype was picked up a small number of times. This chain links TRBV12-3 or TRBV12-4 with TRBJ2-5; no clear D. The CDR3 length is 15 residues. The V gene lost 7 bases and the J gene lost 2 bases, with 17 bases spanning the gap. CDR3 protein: CASTQPFRDQETQYF. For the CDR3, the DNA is TGTGCCAGCACCCAGCCCTTTAGAGATCAAGAGACCCAGTACTTC.

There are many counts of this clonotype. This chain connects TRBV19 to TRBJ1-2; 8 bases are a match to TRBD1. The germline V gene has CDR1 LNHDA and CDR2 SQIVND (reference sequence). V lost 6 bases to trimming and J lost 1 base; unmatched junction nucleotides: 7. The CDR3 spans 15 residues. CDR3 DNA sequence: TGTGCCAGTAGGGAAGGACAGGGAATTAACTATGGCTACACCTTC. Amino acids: CASREGQGINYGYTF.

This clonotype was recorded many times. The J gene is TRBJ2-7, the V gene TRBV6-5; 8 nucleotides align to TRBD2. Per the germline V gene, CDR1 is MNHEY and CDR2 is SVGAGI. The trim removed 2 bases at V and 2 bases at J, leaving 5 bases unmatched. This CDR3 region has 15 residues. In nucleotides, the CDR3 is TGTGCCAGCAGTTACAGCACTAGCGGAACCTACGAGCAGTACTTC. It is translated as CASSYSTSGTYEQYF.

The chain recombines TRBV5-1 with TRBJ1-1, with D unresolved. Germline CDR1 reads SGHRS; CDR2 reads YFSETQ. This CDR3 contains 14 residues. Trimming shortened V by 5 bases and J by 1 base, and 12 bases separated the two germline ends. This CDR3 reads CASRREATNTEAFF. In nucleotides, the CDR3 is TGCGCCAGCAGAAGGGAGGCAACGAACACTGAAGCTTTCTTT.

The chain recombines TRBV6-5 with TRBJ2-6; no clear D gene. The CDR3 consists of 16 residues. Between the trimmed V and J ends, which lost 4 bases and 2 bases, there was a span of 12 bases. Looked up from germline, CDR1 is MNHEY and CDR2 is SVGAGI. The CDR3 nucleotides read TGTGCCAGCAGTTCCACGATTTTGACTGGGGCCAACGTCCTGACTTTC. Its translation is CASSSTILTGANVLTF.

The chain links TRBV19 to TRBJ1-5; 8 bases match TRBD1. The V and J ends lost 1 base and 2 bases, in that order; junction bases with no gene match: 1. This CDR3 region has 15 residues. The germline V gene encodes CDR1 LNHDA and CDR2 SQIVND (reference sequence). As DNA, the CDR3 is TGTGCCAGTAGTATAGCGGACAGGGGCAATCAGCCCCAGCATTTT. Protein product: CASSIADRGNQPQHF.

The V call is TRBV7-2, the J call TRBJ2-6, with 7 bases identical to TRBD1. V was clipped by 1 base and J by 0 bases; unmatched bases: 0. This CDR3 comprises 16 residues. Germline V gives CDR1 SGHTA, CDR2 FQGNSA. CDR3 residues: CASSLGDSSGANVLTF. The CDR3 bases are TGTGCCAGCAGCTTAGGGGACAGCTCTGGGGCCAACGTCCTGACTTTC.

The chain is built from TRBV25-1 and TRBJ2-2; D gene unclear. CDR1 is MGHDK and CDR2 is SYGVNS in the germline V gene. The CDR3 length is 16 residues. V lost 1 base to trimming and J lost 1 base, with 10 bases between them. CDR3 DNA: TGTGCCAGCAGTGAATCAGGCGACCTGAACACCGGGGAGCTGTTTTTT. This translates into CASSESGDLNTGELFF. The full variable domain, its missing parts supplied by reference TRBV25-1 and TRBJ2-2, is EADIYQTPRYLVIGTGKKITLECSQTMGHDKMYWYQQDPGMELHLIHYSYGVNSTEKGDLSSESTVSRIRTEHFPLTLESARPSHTSQYLCASSESGDLNTGELFFGEGSRLTVL.